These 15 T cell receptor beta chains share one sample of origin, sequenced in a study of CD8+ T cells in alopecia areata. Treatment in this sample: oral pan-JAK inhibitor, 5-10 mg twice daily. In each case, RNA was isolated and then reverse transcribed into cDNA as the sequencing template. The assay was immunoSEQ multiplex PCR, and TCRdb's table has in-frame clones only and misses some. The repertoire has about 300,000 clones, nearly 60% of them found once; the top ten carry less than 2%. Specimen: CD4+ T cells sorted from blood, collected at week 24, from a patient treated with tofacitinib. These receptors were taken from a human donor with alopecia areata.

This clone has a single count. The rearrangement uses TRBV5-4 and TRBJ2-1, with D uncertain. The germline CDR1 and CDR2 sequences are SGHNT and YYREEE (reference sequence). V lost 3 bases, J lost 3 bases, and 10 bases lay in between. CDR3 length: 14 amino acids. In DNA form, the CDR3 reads TGTGCCAGCAGCTACCCAACAGTCTACAATGAGCAGTTCTTC. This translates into CASSYPTVYNEQFF.

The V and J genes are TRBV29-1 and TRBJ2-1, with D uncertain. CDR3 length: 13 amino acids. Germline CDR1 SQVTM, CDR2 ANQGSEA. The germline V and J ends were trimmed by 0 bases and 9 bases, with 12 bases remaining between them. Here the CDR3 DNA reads TGCAGCGTTGAAGAGCTTGAGCAGTTTGAGCAGTTCTTC. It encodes CSVEELEQFEQFF.

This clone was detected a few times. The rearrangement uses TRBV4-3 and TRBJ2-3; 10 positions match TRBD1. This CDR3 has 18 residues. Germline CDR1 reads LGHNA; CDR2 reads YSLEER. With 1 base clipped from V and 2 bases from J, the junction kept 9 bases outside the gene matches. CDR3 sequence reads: CASSQGGTGTGVTDTQYF. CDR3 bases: TGCGCCAGCAGCCAAGGTGGGACCGGGACAGGGGTCACAGATACGCAGTATTTT.

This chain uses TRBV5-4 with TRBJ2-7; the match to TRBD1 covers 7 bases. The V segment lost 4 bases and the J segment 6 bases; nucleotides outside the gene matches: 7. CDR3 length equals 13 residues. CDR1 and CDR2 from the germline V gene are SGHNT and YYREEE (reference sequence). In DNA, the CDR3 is TGTGCCAGCAGCGCGGACAGGAGACGCGAGCAGTACTTC. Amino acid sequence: CASSADRRREQYF.

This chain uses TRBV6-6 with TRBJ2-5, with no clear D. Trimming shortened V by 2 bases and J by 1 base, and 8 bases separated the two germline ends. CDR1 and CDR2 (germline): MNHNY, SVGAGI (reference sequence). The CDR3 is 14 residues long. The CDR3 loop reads CASSYGSFQETQYF. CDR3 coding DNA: TGTGCCAGCAGTTACGGTAGTTTCCAAGAGACCCAGTACTTC.

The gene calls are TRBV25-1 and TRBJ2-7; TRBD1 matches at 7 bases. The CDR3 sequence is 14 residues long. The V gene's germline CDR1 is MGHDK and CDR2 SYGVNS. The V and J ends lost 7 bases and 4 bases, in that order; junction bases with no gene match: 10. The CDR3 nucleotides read TGTGCCAGCACTACGGTAGACAGGGTTTACGAGCAGTACTTC. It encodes CASTTVDRVYEQYF.

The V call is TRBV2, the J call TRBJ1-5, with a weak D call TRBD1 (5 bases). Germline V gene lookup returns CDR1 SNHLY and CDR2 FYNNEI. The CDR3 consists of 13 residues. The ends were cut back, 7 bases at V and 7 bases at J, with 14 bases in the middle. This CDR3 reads CASTMGGVQPQHF. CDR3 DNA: TGTGCCAGCACCATGGGAGGGGTCCAGCCCCAGCATTTT.

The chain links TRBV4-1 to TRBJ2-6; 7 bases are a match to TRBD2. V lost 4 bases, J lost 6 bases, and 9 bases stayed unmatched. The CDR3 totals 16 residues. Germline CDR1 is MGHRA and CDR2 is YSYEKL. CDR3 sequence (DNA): TGCGCCAGCAGCCGCCCAAGCCGGGGGGAGGCCAACGTCCTGACTTTC. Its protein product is CASSRPSRGEANVLTF.

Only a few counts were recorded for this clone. Here the CDR3 reads CAIHGGYEQYF. In DNA, the CDR3 is TGTGCCATCCACGGGGGCTACGAGCAGTACTTC. The chain employs TRBV7-9 and TRBJ2-7, with D possibly being TRBD2 (6 bases). Germline V gives CDR1 SEHNR, CDR2 FQNEAQ (reference sequence). The CDR3 spans 11 residues. V was cut by 10 bases and J by 3 bases, with 10 bases left in between.

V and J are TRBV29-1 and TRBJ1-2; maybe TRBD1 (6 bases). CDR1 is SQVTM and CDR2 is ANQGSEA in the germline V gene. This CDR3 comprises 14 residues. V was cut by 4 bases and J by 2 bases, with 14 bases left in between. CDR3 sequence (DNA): TGCAGCGTTGGAGTACAGGGTGCGAACTATGGCTACACCTTC. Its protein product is CSVGVQGANYGYTF.

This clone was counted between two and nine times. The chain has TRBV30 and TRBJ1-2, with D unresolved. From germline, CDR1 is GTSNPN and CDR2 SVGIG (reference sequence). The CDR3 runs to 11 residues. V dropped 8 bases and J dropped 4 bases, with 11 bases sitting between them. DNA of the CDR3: TGTGCCCGGCTAGACCTCTATGGCTACACCTTC. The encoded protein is CARLDLYGYTF.

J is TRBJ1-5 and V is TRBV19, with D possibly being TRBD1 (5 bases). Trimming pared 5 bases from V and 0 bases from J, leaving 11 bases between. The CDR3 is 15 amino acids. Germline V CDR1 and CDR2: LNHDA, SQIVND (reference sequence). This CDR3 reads CASSGHQNSNQPQHF. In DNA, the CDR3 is TGTGCCAGTAGTGGACACCAGAATAGCAATCAGCCCCAGCATTTT.

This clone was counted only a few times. The CDR3 coding sequence is TGTGCCAGCAGCGTAGGTCCAGCGGCAGATACGCAGTATTTT. This gives the protein CASSVGPAADTQYF. The chain couples TRBV9 to TRBJ2-3, with a possible D match to TRBD2 (5 bases). Germline CDR1 reads SGDLS; CDR2 reads YYNGEE. CDR3 length: 14 residues. V gave up 0 bases and J gave up 4 bases, with 9 bases separating them.

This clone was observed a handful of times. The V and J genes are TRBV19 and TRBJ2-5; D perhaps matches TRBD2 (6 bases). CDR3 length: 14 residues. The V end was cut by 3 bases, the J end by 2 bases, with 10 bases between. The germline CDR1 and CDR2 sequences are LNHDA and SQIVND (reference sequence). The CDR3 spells CASSIGSGQETQYF. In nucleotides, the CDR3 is TGTGCCAGTAGTATCGGCAGCGGGCAAGAGACCCAGTACTTC.

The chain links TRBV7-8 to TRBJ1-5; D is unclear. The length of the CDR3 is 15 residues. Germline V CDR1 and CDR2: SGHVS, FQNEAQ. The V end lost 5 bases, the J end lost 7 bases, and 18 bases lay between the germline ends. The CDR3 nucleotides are TGTGCCAGCAGCCCCCCGGGTATCGGGGAGCAGCCCCAGCATTTT. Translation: CASSPPGIGEQPQHF. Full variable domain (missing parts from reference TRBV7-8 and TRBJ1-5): GAGVSQSPRYKVAKRGQDVALRCDPISGHVSLFWYQQALGQGPEFLTYFQNEAQLDKSGLPSDRFFAERPEGSVSTLKIQRTQQEDSAVYLCASSPPGIGEQPQHFGDGTRLSIL.